This T cell receptor (beta chain) was observed in a study of vaccination and CD4 T cells after COVID-19. Study-level information: Sampling that followed vaccination took place a median around 71 days after dose two, within a range of 14 to 241.

This CDR3 spans 11 amino acids. Germline V gene lookup returns CDR1 MNHNS and CDR2 SASEGT. V lost 5 bases and J lost 4, with 5 bases in between. Note on this clonotype: Its specificity is unknown.

Treatment specified: roughly nine-day PBMC culture with coronavirus spike peptide pools or control peptides (ViraFEST assay). An Oncomine TCR Beta short-read assay was used to sequence the DNA from cultured CD4+ T cells. After culture, CD4+ T cells served as the source for genomic DNA extraction. TCRdb analysed the PCR reads with MiXCR anew, one entry per CDR3 protein. The sample consists of 13,000 to 15,000 distinct CDR3 sequences, about 28% of them appearing once. The J gene is TRBJ1-2, the V gene TRBV6-1; unclear D gene. The sample taken for sequencing was cultured CD4+ T cells from blood. This TCR derives from a human donor with COVID-19. CDR3 sequence: CASSNSYGYTF. Written as DNA, the CDR3 is TGTGCCAGCAGTAATAGCTATGGCTACACCTTC.